This T cell receptor beta chain was identified in a study of Graves' ophthalmopathy and Graves' hyperthyroidism. This clonotype has at least ten counts. RNA transcripts served as template for amplifying TCR beta CDR3 sequences. Amplification began with first-round RT-PCR using HTBI primers, then second-round multiplex PCR was performed. TCRdb re-called the multiplex PCR reads through MiXCR, storing one row per CDR3 protein. The sample records a few hundred thousand distinct CDR3 sequences, less than 20% being singletons. The CDR3 length is 16 residues. The germline V gene has CDR1 MNHNS and CDR2 SASEGT. V lost 2 bases to trimming and J lost 1 base, with 13 bases between them.

This rearrangement joins TRBV6-1 to TRBJ2-3; D may be TRBD1 (6 bases). The sequence came from a woman younger than 35 with stable Graves' hyperthyroidism. The sample taken for sequencing was peripheral blood. The CDR3 DNA reads as TGTGCCAGCAGTGAAATTTCAGGGGATGGCACAGATACGCAGTATTTT. As protein: CASSEISGDGTDTQYF.